The entry below describes one TCR beta chain. Its antigen is unknown. These data are taken from a study of shared clonotypes between healthy human individuals. Study-wide background: Researchers assigned three CD4 naive, three CD4 memory, two CD8 naive and one CD8 memory plate to each donor.

The authors split each subset's genomic DNA evenly across several immunoSEQ plates. The data were produced by immunoSEQ multiplex PCR, yet TCRdb's version contains in-frame clones alone and is incomplete. This sample carries around 2,100,000 clones, about 95% of them seen once, and the ten largest clones take under 1.5%. CD45RO-negative, CCR7-selected cells formed the naive CD8 fraction, which excluded terminally differentiated effector memory CD45RA+ cells. Study-level points and caveats: Rarefaction showed that sequencing of sorted subsets was incomplete (despite large depth).

Looked up from germline, CDR1 is MNHEY and CDR2 is SMNVEV (reference sequence). The CDR3 is 13 residues long. With 6 bases removed from V and 1 base from J, the gap between germline ends came to 9 bases. This chain connects TRBV27 to TRBJ1-1, with D hard to call. Sequencing was done on a sample of naive CD8+ T cells sorted from blood. The receptor was derived from a young man in good health. As DNA, the CDR3 is TGTGCCAGCAGCAACCATAAGAACACTGAAGCTTTCTTT. Translating gives CASSNHKNTEAFF.